What follows are 8 T cell receptor beta chains derived from one specimen sequenced in a study of blood T cell repertoires in COVID-19. Data came from immunoSEQ multiplex PCR; TCRdb stores just in-frame clones and leaves some out. The table records 160,000 or so clones, around 87% of them present only once. The source material was peripheral blood. The receptors stem from a woman between 70 and 85 years old with COVID-19, enrolled during active disease.

The chain uses TRBV7-8 and TRBJ1-3; 8 bases align to TRBD1. The CDR3 contains 14 residues. Germline V CDR1 and CDR2: SGHVS, FQNEAQ. Trimming removed 5 bases from V and 7 bases from J; junction bases left unmatched: 7. The CDR3 coding sequence is TGTGCCAGCAGCCCCGGGGACAGGTGGAACACCATATATTTT. Translated: CASSPGDRWNTIYF.

The V and J genes are TRBV28 and TRBJ2-5; possibly TRBD2 for D (6 bases). CDR1 is MDHEN and CDR2 is SYDVKM in the germline V gene. The V end was cut by 4 bases, the J end by 5 bases, with 17 bases between. This CDR3 comprises 15 residues. CDR3 sequence (DNA): TGTGCCAGCAGTTCCGCGGGACCCAGTTTCGAGACCCAGTACTTC. It codes for CASSSAGPSFETQYF.

The chain links TRBV24-1 to TRBJ1-2, with 10 nucleotides matching TRBD1. Germline V gene lookup returns CDR1 KGHDR and CDR2 SFDVKD. The trim removed 4 bases at V and 2 bases at J, leaving 9 bases unmatched. The CDR3 has 17 residues. CDR3 loop: CATSDPRGQGKNYGYTF. CDR3 sequence (DNA): TGTGCCACCAGTGACCCTAGGGGACAGGGGAAGAACTATGGCTACACCTTC.

The genes are TRBV2 and TRBJ1-3; D remains ambiguous. The CDR3 contains 15 residues. The germline V gene encodes CDR1 SNHLY and CDR2 FYNNEI. V lost 2 bases and J 0 bases, leaving 8 bases between the germline ends. CDR3 sequence: CASSESQFSGNTIYF. CDR3 bases: TGTGCCAGCAGTGAAAGTCAGTTCTCTGGAAACACCATATATTTT.

V usage is TRBV7-9 and J usage is TRBJ2-2; the D gene is possibly TRBD1 (6 bases). CDR3 length equals 15 residues. The ends were cut back, 6 bases at V and 3 bases at J, with 14 bases in the middle. CDR1 and CDR2 (germline): SEHNR, FQNEAQ (reference sequence). The chain's CDR3 is CASREGVQYTGELFF. The CDR3 bases are TGTGCCAGCAGAGAGGGGGTGCAGTACACCGGGGAGCTGTTTTTT.

The chain recombines TRBV15 with TRBJ1-2, with 8 bases lining up with TRBD1. Germline-derived CDR1 and CDR2 are LNHNV and YYDKDF (reference sequence). With V trimmed by 0 bases and J by 8 bases, 8 bases remained unmatched. This CDR3 has 15 amino acids. The CDR3 nucleotides are TGTGCCACCAGCAGAGATTTGGGACAGGATTCCGGCTACACCTTC. It codes for CATSRDLGQDSGYTF.

The chain carries TRBV2 and TRBJ1-1; 7 bases agree with TRBD1. The ends lost 7 bases at V and 10 bases at J; junction bases unmatched: 18. This CDR3 is 15 amino acids long. Looked up from germline, CDR1 is SNHLY and CDR2 is FYNNEI. The CDR3 region has the DNA TGTGCCAGCAACAGAGCCGGGACAGAGGTTATGGGAGCTTTCTTT. Encoded protein: CASNRAGTEVMGAFF.

Here the CDR3 DNA reads TGTGCCGTCGACCCCGGGTCTAAAAGGACCGGGGAGCTGTTTTTT. Translated: CAVDPGSKRTGELFF. The chain recombines TRBV10-3 with TRBJ2-2; no clear D. In germline, CDR1 is ENHRY, CDR2 SYGVKD. The CDR3 is 15 residues long. The ends were cut back, 11 bases at V and 5 bases at J, with 21 bases in the middle.